This T cell receptor (beta chain) was documented in a study of blood T cell repertoires in COVID-19. Study in general: The analysed material was cDNA or gDNA that came from T cells, B-cell-depleted T cells, or PBMCs.

Trimming removed 2 bases at V and 4 bases at J, with 5 bases between. The CDR3 loop spans 12 amino acids. CDR1 is MNHNY and CDR2 is SVGAGI in the germline V gene (reference sequence). In this sample, this clone turned up a few times. How the authors handled the data: Reference gene primer amplification yielded estimated nucleated cell counts. Data came from immunoSEQ multiplex PCR; TCRdb stores just in-frame clones and leaves some out. V, J and clone size are taken as reported in that table, and D and trimming were inferred from the DNA itself. The sample carries more than 110,000 clones, more than 75% recorded once.

The rearrangement links TRBV6-6 to TRBJ1-2; D ambiguous. The origin of this receptor is a man older than 75 with acute or convalescent COVID-19. Sequences were obtained from peripheral blood. For the CDR3, the DNA is TGTGCCAGCAGTTACGAGGTCTATGGCTACACCTTC. It is translated as CASSYEVYGYTF.